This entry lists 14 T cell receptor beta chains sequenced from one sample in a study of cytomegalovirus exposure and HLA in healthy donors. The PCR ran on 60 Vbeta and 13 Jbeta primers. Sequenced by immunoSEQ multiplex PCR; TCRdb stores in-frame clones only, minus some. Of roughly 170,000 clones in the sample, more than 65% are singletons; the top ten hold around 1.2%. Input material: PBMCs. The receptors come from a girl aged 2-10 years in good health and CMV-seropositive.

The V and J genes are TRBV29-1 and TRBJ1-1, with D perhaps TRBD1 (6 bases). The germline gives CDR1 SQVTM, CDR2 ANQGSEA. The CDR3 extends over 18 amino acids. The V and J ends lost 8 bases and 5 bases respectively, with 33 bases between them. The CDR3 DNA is TGCAGCTACAGGTTGATCGGGGACACCGGCCTTTTTGGAACTGAAGCTTTCTTT. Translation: CSYRLIGDTGLFGTEAFF. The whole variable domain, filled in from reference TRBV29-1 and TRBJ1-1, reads SAVISQKPSRDICQRGTSLTIQCQVDSQVTMMFWYRQQPGQSLTLIATANQGSEATYESGFVIDKFPISRPNLTFSTLTVSNMSPEDSSIYLCSYRLIGDTGLFGTEAFFGQGTRLTVV.

The chain's CDR3 is CASGLSTGTSVNGELFF. The CDR3 DNA is TGTGCTAGTGGTTTGAGTACCGGGACTAGCGTTAACGGGGAGCTGTTTTTT. The chain carries TRBV12-5 and TRBJ2-2; 10 bases line up with TRBD2. The length of the CDR3 is 17 residues. Per the germline V gene, CDR1 is LGHNT and CDR2 is FRNRAP. V lost 2 bases to trimming and J lost 7 bases; unmatched junction nucleotides: 10.

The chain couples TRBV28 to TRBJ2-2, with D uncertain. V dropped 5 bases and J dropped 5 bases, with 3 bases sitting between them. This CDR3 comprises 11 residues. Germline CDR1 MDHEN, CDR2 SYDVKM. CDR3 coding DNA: TGTGCCAGCAGTCCTACCGGGGAGCTGTTTTTT. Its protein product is CASSPTGELFF. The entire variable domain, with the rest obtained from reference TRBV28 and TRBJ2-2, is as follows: DVKVTQSSRYLVKRTGEKVFLECVQDMDHENMFWYRQDPGLGLRLIYFSYDVKMKEKGDIPEGYSVSREKKERFSLILESASTNQTSMYLCASSPTGELFFGEGSRLTVL.

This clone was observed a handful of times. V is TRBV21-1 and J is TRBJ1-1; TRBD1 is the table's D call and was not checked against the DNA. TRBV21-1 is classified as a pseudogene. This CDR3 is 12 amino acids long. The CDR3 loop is CASSKVQGEAFF. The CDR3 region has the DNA TGTGCCAGCAGCAAAGTGCAGGGTGAAGCTTTCTTT.

This CDR3 reads CASSQGQGSNQPQHF. Here the CDR3 DNA reads TGTGCCAGCAGCCAAGGACAGGGGAGCAATCAGCCCCAGCATTTT. The V and J genes are TRBV11-3 and TRBJ1-5, with 9 bases matching TRBD1. CDR1 and CDR2 (germline): SGHNT, YENEEA. The CDR3 runs to 15 residues. Trimming at V came to 5 bases and at J to 1 base, leaving 3 bases not matched to a gene.

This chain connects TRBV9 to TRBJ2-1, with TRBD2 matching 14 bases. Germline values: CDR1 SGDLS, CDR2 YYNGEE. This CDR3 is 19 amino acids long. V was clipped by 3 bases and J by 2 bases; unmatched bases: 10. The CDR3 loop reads CASSARLAGGPVAYNEQFF. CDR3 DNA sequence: TGTGCCAGCAGCGCGCGACTAGCGGGAGGGCCGGTAGCCTACAATGAGCAGTTCTTC. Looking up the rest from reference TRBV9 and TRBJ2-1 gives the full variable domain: DSGVTQTPKHLITATGQRVTLRCSPRSGDLSVYWYQQSLDQGLQFLIQYYNGEERAKGNILERFSAQQFPDLHSELNLSSLELGDSALYFCASSARLAGGPVAYNEQFFGPGTRLTVL.

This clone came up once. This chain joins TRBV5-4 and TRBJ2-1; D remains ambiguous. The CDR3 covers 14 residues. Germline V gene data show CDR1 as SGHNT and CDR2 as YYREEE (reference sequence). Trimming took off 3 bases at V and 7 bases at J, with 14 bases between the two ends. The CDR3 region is CASSSIRGGNEQFF. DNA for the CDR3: TGTGCCAGCAGCTCGATCCGAGGTGGGAATGAGCAGTTCTTC.

CDR3 sequence (DNA): TGTGCCAGCAGCGTAGTCGGGAGCGGGGAGCTGTTTTTT. Protein: CASSVVGSGELFF. J is TRBJ2-2 and V is TRBV9, with D possibly matching TRBD2 (6 bases). Trimming pared 0 bases from V and 7 bases from J, leaving 7 bases between. This CDR3 region has 13 residues. CDR1 is SGDLS and CDR2 is YYNGEE in the germline V gene.

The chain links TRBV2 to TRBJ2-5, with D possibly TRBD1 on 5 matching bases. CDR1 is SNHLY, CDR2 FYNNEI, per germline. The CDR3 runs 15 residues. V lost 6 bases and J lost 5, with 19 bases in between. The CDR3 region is CASRPYRLGRETQYF. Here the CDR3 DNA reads TGTGCCAGCAGACCCTACAGGCTGGGCAGGGAGACCCAGTACTTC.

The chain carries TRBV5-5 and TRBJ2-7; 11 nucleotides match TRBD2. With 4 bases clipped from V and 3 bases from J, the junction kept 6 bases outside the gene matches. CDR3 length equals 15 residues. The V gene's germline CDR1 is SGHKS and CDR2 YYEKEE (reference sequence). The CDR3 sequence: CASSLGLAADYEQYF. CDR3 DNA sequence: TGTGCCAGCAGCCTGGGACTAGCGGCTGACTACGAGCAGTACTTC.

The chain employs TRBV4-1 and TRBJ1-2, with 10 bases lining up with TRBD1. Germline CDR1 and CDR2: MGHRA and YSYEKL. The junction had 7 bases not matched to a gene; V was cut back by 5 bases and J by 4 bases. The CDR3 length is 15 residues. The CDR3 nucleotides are TGCGCCAGCAGCTCTCGGACAGGGGGTACCTATGGCTACACCTTC. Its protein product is CASSSRTGGTYGYTF.

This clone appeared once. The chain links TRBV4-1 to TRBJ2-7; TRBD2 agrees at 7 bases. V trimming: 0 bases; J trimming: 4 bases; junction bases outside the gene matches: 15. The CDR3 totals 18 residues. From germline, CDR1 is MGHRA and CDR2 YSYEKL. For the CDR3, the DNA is TGCGCCAGCAGCCAAGATCCCCCTCTGGGGGGGGACGTTTACGAGCAGTACTTC. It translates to CASSQDPPLGGDVYEQYF.

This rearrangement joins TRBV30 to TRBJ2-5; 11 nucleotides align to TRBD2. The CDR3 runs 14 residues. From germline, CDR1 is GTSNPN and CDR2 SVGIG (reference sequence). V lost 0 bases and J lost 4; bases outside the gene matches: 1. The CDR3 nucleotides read TGTGCCTGGAGTGTAACTAGCGGGGGAGAGACCCAGTACTTC. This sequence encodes CAWSVTSGGETQYF. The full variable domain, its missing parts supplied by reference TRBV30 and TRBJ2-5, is SQTIHQWPATLVQPVGSPLSLECTVEGTSNPNLYWYRQAAGRGLQLLFYSVGIGQISSEVPQNLSASRPQDRQFILSSKKLLLSDSGFYLCAWSVTSGGETQYFGPGTRLLVL.

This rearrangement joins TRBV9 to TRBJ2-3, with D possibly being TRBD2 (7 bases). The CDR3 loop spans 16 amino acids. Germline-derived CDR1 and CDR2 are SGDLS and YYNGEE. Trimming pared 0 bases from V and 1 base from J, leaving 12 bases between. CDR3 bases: TGTGCCAGCAGCGTAGCGGGCGGGGGCCGCACAGATACGCAGTATTTT. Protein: CASSVAGGGRTDTQYF. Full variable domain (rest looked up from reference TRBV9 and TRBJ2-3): DSGVTQTPKHLITATGQRVTLRCSPRSGDLSVYWYQQSLDQGLQFLIQYYNGEERAKGNILERFSAQQFPDLHSELNLSSLELGDSALYFCASSVAGGGRTDTQYFGPGTRLTVL.